This TCR beta chain appears in the sequencing data of a study of blood T cell repertoires in COVID-19. The wider study: Samples representing acute and convalescent COVID-19 were sourced from the United States, Italy and Spain. T cells, B-cell-depleted T cells, or PBMCs supplied cDNA or gDNA.

Original handling: Reference gene primer amplification yielded estimated nucleated cell counts. The data were produced by immunoSEQ multiplex PCR, yet TCRdb's version contains in-frame clones alone and is incomplete. The V and J calls and clone size are taken from that table; D and trimming were inferred from the DNA. This sample has over 200,000 clones, with 80% found just once. In germline, CDR1 is MNHEY, CDR2 SMNVEV (reference sequence). The CDR3 totals 17 residues. Trimming removed 2 bases from V and 2 bases from J, with 18 bases in between. The receptor was derived from a human donor in a cohort sampled during active COVID-19. The sample consisted of peripheral blood. The chain joins TRBV27 to TRBJ1-2, with a possible D match to TRBD1 (5 bases). The CDR3 loop reads CASSLRPSAGQNYGYTF. CDR3 DNA sequence: TGTGCCAGCAGTTTACGCCCCTCGGCAGGGCAAAACTATGGCTACACCTTC.